One and the same sample provided the 13 T cell receptor beta chains below, sequenced in a study of shared clonotypes between healthy human individuals. Generated by immunoSEQ multiplex PCR, the TCRdb table keeps only in-frame clones and is missing some. The table includes around 700,000 clones, 74% detected once. The sample taken for sequencing was memory CD4+ T cells sorted from blood. Subset described: CD45RA-negative fraction. The receptor set was obtained from a woman aged 30 to 39 in good health.

The chain employs TRBV7-9 and TRBJ1-3; D uncertain. Trimming removed 5 bases from V and 1 base from J, with 12 bases in between. The CDR3 is 15 amino acids. Germline V CDR1 and CDR2: SEHNR, FQNEAQ (reference sequence). Written as DNA, the CDR3 is TGTGCCAGCAGCCAGACCGCTCCGTCTGGAAACACCATATATTTT. Residues: CASSQTAPSGNTIYF.

Only a few counts were recorded for this clone. The V call is TRBV5-1, the J call TRBJ1-1; D call uncertain. Trimming stripped 5 bases from V and 1 base from J, with 9 bases between. CDR3 size: 13 residues. The germline V gene has CDR1 SGHRS and CDR2 YFSETQ. CDR3 loop: CASSRPGNTEAFF. The CDR3 DNA reads TGCGCCAGCAGTCGGCCGGGGAACACTGAAGCTTTCTTT.

CDR3 sequence (DNA): TGTGCCAGCAGCCCAGGGGGCCGCAATCAGCCCCAGCATTTT. Translating it yields CASSPGGRNQPQHF. This rearrangement joins TRBV28 to TRBJ1-5; 8 bases match TRBD1. J lost 2 bases, V lost 6 bases, and 3 bases had no gene match. The CDR3 is 14 amino acids. Germline CDR1 and CDR2: MDHEN and SYDVKM.

The CDR3 DNA reads as TGTGCCAGCTCAACGCGACAGGGTCCCTACGAGCAGTACTTC. This codes for CASSTRQGPYEQYF. The genes are TRBV18 and TRBJ2-7; 7 nucleotides align to TRBD1. Germline lookup yields CDR1 KGHSH and CDR2 LQKENI. Trimming removed 5 bases from V and 2 bases from J; junction bases left unmatched: 6. The CDR3 consists of 14 residues.

This clone has more than one count but fewer than ten. The sample holds other DNA sequences that translate to the same CDR3. The CDR3 DNA sequence: TGCAGCGCTAGGACAGGGGTAGAGACCCAGTACTTC. Protein product: CSARTGVETQYF. The V gene is TRBV29-1, the J gene TRBJ2-5; 9 bases are a match to TRBD1. This CDR3 has 12 residues. Looked up from germline, CDR1 is SQVTM and CDR2 is ANQGSEA. Trimming at V came to 7 bases and at J to 4 bases, leaving 4 bases not matched to a gene.

This clone was recorded only once. The chain carries TRBV7-2 and TRBJ2-5; D possibly corresponds to TRBD2 (6 bases). Germline CDR1 SGHTA, CDR2 FQGNSA. Trimming removed 0 bases from V and 2 bases from J, with 13 bases in between. The CDR3 loop spans 16 amino acids. CDR3 loop: CASSLAGLISQETQYF. CDR3 coding DNA: TGTGCCAGCAGCTTAGCGGGACTCATAAGTCAAGAGACCCAGTACTTC. Variable domain in full (rest from reference TRBV7-2 and TRBJ2-5): GAGVSQSPSNKVTEKGKDVELRCDPISGHTALYWYRQSLGQGLEFLIYFQGNSAPDKSGLPSDRFSAERTGGSVSTLTIQRTQQEDSAVYLCASSLAGLISQETQYFGPGTRLLVL.

The chain carries TRBV14 and TRBJ2-5; D is possibly TRBD1 (6 bases). V lost 5 bases and J lost 1, with 8 bases in between. The CDR3 has 13 residues. Germline CDR1 reads SGHDN; CDR2 reads FVKESK. CDR3 in amino acids: CASSGQFQETQYF. The CDR3, as DNA: TGTGCCAGCAGCGGACAGTTCCAAGAGACCCAGTACTTC.

The chain links TRBV2 to TRBJ1-1; D is uncertain. Germline lookup yields CDR1 SNHLY and CDR2 FYNNEI. V lost 8 bases, J lost 8 bases, and 18 bases lay in between. The CDR3 length is 13 residues. The CDR3 region has the DNA TGTGCCAGCGGCGGCGACGGGGTGAGAGAAGCTTTCTTT. This gives the protein CASGGDGVREAFF.

The rearrangement joins TRBV5-1 to TRBJ2-5; 11 positions agree with TRBD1. Per the germline V gene, CDR1 is SGHRS and CDR2 is YFSETQ. The CDR3 contains 15 residues. The J segment lost 4 bases and the V segment lost 3 bases, leaving 5 bases of the junction unmatched. For the CDR3, the DNA is TGCGCCAGCAGCTGGACAGGGGGCTGGGGAGAGACCCAGTACTTC. Its protein product is CASSWTGGWGETQYF.

The V call is TRBV16, the J call TRBJ2-7; D remains ambiguous. Trimming stripped 1 base from V and 0 bases from J, with 1 base between. Germline V gene sequence: CDR1 KGHSY, CDR2 FQNENV. This CDR3 has 12 residues. The CDR3 is CASSQYSYEQYF. CDR3 coding DNA: TGTGCCAGCAGCCAATACTCCTACGAGCAGTACTTC.

The J gene is TRBJ1-5, the V gene TRBV19; D gene ambiguous. This CDR3 region has 16 residues. V lost 4 bases and J 1 base, leaving 14 bases between the germline ends. Germline CDR1 reads LNHDA; CDR2 reads SQIVND (reference sequence). DNA for the CDR3: TGTGCCAGTAGTAACGGAGGGCAGCGCAGCAATCAGCCCCAGCATTTT. Translation: CASSNGGQRSNQPQHF.

The V call is TRBV11-3, the J call TRBJ2-1; 8 positions agree with TRBD2. V was pared by 5 bases and J by 5 bases, with 5 bases of the junction left unmatched. Germline V gene data show CDR1 as SGHNT and CDR2 as YENEEA. This CDR3 region has 14 residues. The CDR3 DNA reads as TGTGCCAGCAGCCCCCGGACTAGCAACAATGAGCAGTTCTTC. It yields the protein CASSPRTSNNEQFF.

The gene calls are TRBV9 and TRBJ1-4; 7 bases fit TRBD1. With 4 bases clipped from V and 3 bases from J, the junction kept 15 bases outside the gene matches. This CDR3 comprises 18 residues. CDR1 and CDR2 (germline): SGDLS, YYNGEE. The CDR3 sequence: CASSTVTGAPLPNEKLFF. CDR3 in DNA: TGTGCCAGCAGCACCGTCACAGGGGCCCCTTTACCTAATGAAAAACTGTTTTTT.